The next 27 T cell receptor beta chains were all read from a single sample in a study of blood T cell repertoires in COVID-19. Clones were sequenced by immunoSEQ multiplex PCR, and TCRdb holds only the in-frame ones, with some missing. The profile shows over 60,000 clones, 90% of them singletons. The sequencing input was peripheral blood. These receptors all come from a man over 45 with COVID-19, enrolled during active disease.

This clone was recorded a few times. The chain is built from TRBV29-1 and TRBJ1-2; TRBD1 matches 9 bases. The CDR3 extends over 15 amino acids. Germline V gene sequence: CDR1 SQVTM, CDR2 ANQGSEA. The junction had 15 bases not matched to a gene; V was cut back by 5 bases and J by 8 bases. CDR3 nucleotides: TGCAGCGTTCTTTCTGGGACAGGGAGGTTGGGAGGCTACACCTTC. Translated, it gives CSVLSGTGRLGGYTF.

V is TRBV27 and J is TRBJ2-7; 7 bases agree with TRBD2. Germline lookup yields CDR1 MNHEY and CDR2 SMNVEV (reference sequence). The ends lost 3 bases at V and 1 base at J; junction bases unmatched: 9. CDR3 size: 16 residues. CDR3 bases: TGTGCCAGCAGTTTCGCCGGGGGGAGCCTTTCCTACGAGCAGTACTTC. The encoded protein is CASSFAGGSLSYEQYF.

This chain connects TRBV4-2 to TRBJ2-1; 10 bases fit TRBD2. The junction had 17 bases not matched to a gene; V was cut back by 1 base and J by 5 bases. Germline V lookup: CDR1 LGHNA, CDR2 YNFKEQ. The CDR3 consists of 20 residues. CDR3 sequence reads: CASSQVNLWLAGEGNNEQFF. CDR3 DNA: TGTGCCAGCAGCCAAGTTAACCTGTGGCTAGCGGGAGAAGGAAACAATGAGCAGTTCTTC.

V gene TRBV5-1 combines with J gene TRBJ2-1, with a weak D call TRBD2 (5 bases). Trimming stripped 3 bases from V and 6 bases from J, with 13 bases between. The CDR3 covers 14 residues. CDR1 and CDR2 from the germline V gene are SGHRS and YFSETQ. Written as DNA, the CDR3 is TGCGCCAGCAGCTACACTACTAGAGGCAATGAGCAGTTCTTC. Amino acid sequence: CASSYTTRGNEQFF. Full variable domain (outside the CDR3, taken from reference TRBV5-1 and TRBJ2-1): KAGVTQTPRYLIKTRGQQVTLSCSPISGHRSVSWYQQTPGQGLQFLFEYFSETQRNKGNFPGRFSGRQFSNSRSEMNVSTLELGDSALYLCASSYTTRGNEQFFGPGTRLTVL.

The V call is TRBV27, the J call TRBJ2-7; D not certain. The V gene's germline CDR1 is MNHEY and CDR2 SMNVEV (reference sequence). V was shortened by 6 bases and J by 0 bases, with 9 bases between the two germline ends. This CDR3 spans 13 amino acids. Written as DNA, the CDR3 is TGTGCCAGCAGAGGCGGAACCTCCTACGAGCAGTACTTC. Protein sequence: CASRGGTSYEQYF.

This chain connects TRBV6-5 to TRBJ2-2, with D hard to call. The V end lost 2 bases, the J end lost 6 bases, and 4 bases lay between the germline ends. The CDR3 totals 12 residues. CDR1 and CDR2 from the germline V gene are MNHEY and SVGAGI. In DNA form, the CDR3 reads TGTGCCAGCAGTTACCATGCCGGGGAGCTGTTTTTT. Its protein product is CASSYHAGELFF.

This clone has just one count. The J gene is TRBJ2-1, the V gene TRBV27; TRBD1 matches 7 bases. The CDR3 covers 14 residues. CDR1 and CDR2 from the germline V gene are MNHEY and SMNVEV (reference sequence). J was trimmed by 9 bases and V by 4 bases; bases with no gene match: 9. This CDR3 is CASSSQQGIGEQFF. In DNA, the CDR3 is TGTGCCAGCAGTTCACAACAGGGGATCGGTGAGCAGTTCTTC.

Here the CDR3 DNA reads TGTGCCAGCTCTGCCGGGACTAGCGTAATCTACAATGAGCAGTTCTTC. Its protein product is CASSAGTSVIYNEQFF. V is TRBV18 and J is TRBJ2-1, with 10 nucleotides matching TRBD2. CDR1 is KGHSH, CDR2 LQKENI, per germline. The V segment lost 6 bases and the J segment 3 bases; nucleotides outside the gene matches: 8. The CDR3 has 16 amino acids.

This chain links TRBV5-1 with TRBJ1-4; D is undetermined. Germline CDR1 SGHRS, CDR2 YFSETQ. V shed 4 bases and J shed 1 base, with 8 bases lying between them. CDR3 length: 14 amino acids. The DNA of the CDR3 is TGCGCCAGCAGCGGAGGCCAAACTAATGAAAAACTGTTTTTT. This sequence encodes CASSGGQTNEKLFF.

J is TRBJ1-5 and V is TRBV11-2, with no clear D. Germline assignment: CDR1 SGHAT and CDR2 FQNNGV. The CDR3 covers 13 residues. The V end was cut by 1 base, the J end by 5 bases, with 6 bases between. CDR3 DNA sequence: TGTGCCAGCAGCTTAGGACGGGATCAGCCCCAGCATTTT. Translation gives CASSLGRDQPQHF.

This chain uses TRBV19 with TRBJ2-7; TRBD1 matches at 9 bases. The germline V gene encodes CDR1 LNHDA and CDR2 SQIVND (reference sequence). The V and J ends lost 5 bases and 3 bases, in that order; junction bases with no gene match: 5. The CDR3 contains 14 residues. This CDR3 is CASSWGTGYYEQYF. CDR3 in DNA: TGTGCCAGTAGTTGGGGGACAGGGTACTACGAGCAGTACTTC.

V and J are TRBV9 and TRBJ2-1, with 10 bases fitting TRBD2. Germline V lookup: CDR1 SGDLS, CDR2 YYNGEE. This CDR3 region has 15 residues. V gave up 3 bases and J gave up 7 bases; unmatched junction bases: 7. The CDR3 DNA is TGTGCCAGCAGCGCCCTAGCGGGAGTTCATAATGAGCAGTTCTTC. Translation gives CASSALAGVHNEQFF. Full variable domain (missing parts from reference TRBV9 and TRBJ2-1): DSGVTQTPKHLITATGQRVTLRCSPRSGDLSVYWYQQSLDQGLQFLIQYYNGEERAKGNILERFSAQQFPDLHSELNLSSLELGDSALYFCASSALAGVHNEQFFGPGTRLTVL.

The chain joins TRBV15 to TRBJ1-4; D remains ambiguous. V lost 1 base and J 0 bases, leaving 9 bases between the germline ends. Germline V CDR1 and CDR2: LNHNV, YYDKDF (reference sequence). The CDR3 covers 16 residues. Written as DNA, the CDR3 is TGTGCCACCAGCAGAGCGTTAGTTGCAACTAATGAAAAACTGTTTTTT. Translated, it gives CATSRALVATNEKLFF.

The J gene is TRBJ2-1, the V gene TRBV5-1; 8 nucleotides match TRBD2. In germline, CDR1 is SGHRS, CDR2 YFSETQ. The CDR3 totals 15 residues. The V gene end was trimmed by 4 bases and the J gene end by 4 bases; junction bases not matched to a gene: 7. DNA for the CDR3: TGCGCCAGCAGCCCCGCTAGCGGGTCTTACAATGAGCAGTTCTTC. Its translation: CASSPASGSYNEQFF.

The J gene is TRBJ1-2, the V gene TRBV2; TRBD1 matches at 9 bases. Germline-derived CDR1 and CDR2 are SNHLY and FYNNEI. The CDR3 is made up of 15 amino acids. V trimming: 3 bases; J trimming: 4 bases; junction bases outside the gene matches: 6. The CDR3 protein is CASSEAGQGVYGYTF. The CDR3 DNA follows: TGTGCCAGCAGTGAGGCGGGACAGGGCGTCTATGGCTACACCTTC.

This chain links TRBV27 with TRBJ1-2; D perhaps matches TRBD1 (5 bases). CDR3 length: 15 residues. Per the germline V gene, CDR1 is MNHEY and CDR2 is SMNVEV (reference sequence). Trimming took off 1 base at V and 7 bases at J, with 16 bases between the two ends. The CDR3, as DNA: TGTGCCAGCAGTTTATGGGGGGACGCGAGTGGTGGCTACACCTTC. This translates into CASSLWGDASGGYTF.

The chain joins TRBV5-1 to TRBJ1-5; 7 bases match TRBD1. V gave up 0 bases and J gave up 2 bases; unmatched junction bases: 2. The germline V gene has CDR1 SGHRS and CDR2 YFSETQ. The CDR3 is made up of 15 amino acids. CDR3 nucleotides: TGCGCCAGCAGCTTGGATACAGGGGGCAATCAGCCCCAGCATTTT. This codes for CASSLDTGGNQPQHF.

V gene TRBV30 combines with J gene TRBJ2-5; 9 bases are shared with TRBD1. V lost 1 base and J lost 5; bases outside the gene matches: 5. Germline V gene sequence: CDR1 GTSNPN, CDR2 SVGIG (reference sequence). The length of the CDR3 is 14 residues. CDR3 DNA sequence: TGTGCCTGGAGTGAGGGACAGGGTTACGAGACCCAGTACTTC. It encodes CAWSEGQGYETQYF.

The gene calls are TRBV5-1 and TRBJ1-1; tentative D call: TRBD1 (5 bases). The CDR3 runs to 16 residues. V gave up 0 bases and J gave up 1 base, with 13 bases separating them. Germline CDR1 reads SGHRS; CDR2 reads YFSETQ. CDR3 protein: CASSLGGKTENTEAFF. In DNA form, the CDR3 reads TGCGCCAGCAGCTTGGGGGGAAAGACAGAGAACACTGAAGCTTTCTTT.

The CDR3 region is CSVEPRTGGMYQETQYF. For the CDR3, the DNA is TGCAGCGTTGAACCTAGGACAGGGGGAATGTACCAAGAGACCCAGTACTTC. V is TRBV29-1 and J is TRBJ2-5, with 10 bases that match TRBD1. CDR3 length: 17 residues. Germline CDR1 and CDR2: SQVTM and ANQGSEA. V lost 2 bases and J lost 0; bases outside the gene matches: 9. Full variable domain (outside the CDR3, taken from reference TRBV29-1 and TRBJ2-5): SAVISQKPSRDICQRGTSLTIQCQVDSQVTMMFWYRQQPGQSLTLIATANQGSEATYESGFVIDKFPISRPNLTFSTLTVSNMSPEDSSIYLCSVEPRTGGMYQETQYFGPGTRLLVL.

This rearrangement joins TRBV2 to TRBJ1-2; D is ambiguous. V dropped 5 bases and J dropped 1 base, with 14 bases sitting between them. This CDR3 comprises 15 residues. CDR1 is SNHLY, CDR2 FYNNEI, per germline. The CDR3 here is CASSLVTGDNYGYTF. CDR3 sequence (DNA): TGTGCCAGCAGTCTAGTTACGGGAGATAACTATGGCTACACCTTC.

This clone was observed a single time. J is TRBJ1-6 and V is TRBV28, with 9 bases lining up with TRBD1. Germline V CDR1 and CDR2: MDHEN, SYDVKM. J gave up 5 bases and V 6 bases, and 8 bases lay outside the gene matches. The CDR3 runs to 16 residues. CDR3 loop: CASRFSGTGHNSPLHF. The CDR3 region has the DNA TGTGCCAGCAGATTCTCCGGGACAGGGCATAATTCACCCCTCCACTTT.

The chain uses TRBV28 and TRBJ2-3; TRBD2 is a possible D gene (6 bases). The V gene's germline CDR1 is MDHEN and CDR2 SYDVKM. This CDR3 contains 13 residues. The germline V and J ends were trimmed by 3 bases and 8 bases, with 12 bases remaining between them. The CDR3 sequence: CASSLSSVVTQYF. The CDR3 DNA sequence: TGTGCCAGCAGTTTGTCTAGCGTCGTTACGCAGTATTTT.

The chain combines TRBV3-1 (or the pseudogene TRBV3-2) with TRBJ1-6; perhaps TRBD1 as D (6 bases). V lost 0 bases, J lost 8 bases, and 11 bases lay in between. Germline V gene data show CDR1 as LGHDT and CDR2 as YNNKEL (reference sequence). The CDR3 covers 15 residues. The CDR3 region has the DNA TGTGCCAGCAGCCAAGATATGCAGGGGTATTCACCCCTCCACTTT. As protein: CASSQDMQGYSPLHF.

The chain carries TRBV24-1 and TRBJ2-2, with TRBD2 matching 14 bases. In germline, CDR1 is KGHDR, CDR2 SFDVKD. Trimming at V came to 3 bases and at J to 4 bases, leaving 9 bases not matched to a gene. This CDR3 spans 19 amino acids. As DNA, the CDR3 is TGTGCCACCAGTGATCCAGGGACTAGCGGGAGCCTAGGCACCGGGGAGCTGTTTTTT. It encodes CATSDPGTSGSLGTGELFF.

The rearrangement links TRBV7-2 to TRBJ2-7; 11 nucleotides align to TRBD2. With 4 bases clipped from V and 3 bases from J, the junction kept 17 bases outside the gene matches. Germline lookup yields CDR1 SGHTA and CDR2 FQGNSA. There are 19 residues in the CDR3. The CDR3 loop reads CASSSEPLAGASTVYEQYF. CDR3 in DNA: TGTGCCAGCAGCTCCGAACCACTAGCGGGGGCCTCTACGGTCTACGAGCAGTACTTC.

This clone was observed a few times. This chain links TRBV5-1 with TRBJ1-1; TRBD1 agrees at 9 bases. The CDR3 runs 15 residues. J was trimmed by 5 bases and V by 2 bases; bases with no gene match: 7. Germline CDR1 reads SGHRS; CDR2 reads YFSETQ. CDR3 sequence: CASSFHPGQGTEAFF. The CDR3, as DNA: TGCGCCAGCAGCTTTCACCCGGGACAGGGAACTGAAGCTTTCTTT.